This is a list of T cell receptor beta chains from one sample in a study of T cell repertoires in cytomegalovirus infection. Their target antigens are unknown. One entry per CDR3 protein results from TCRdb running MiXCR on the reads. This sample yields about a million distinct CDR3 sequences, of which more than 25% are seen a single time; more than 12% belongs to the top ten. This material consisted of cultured CD8+ T cells from PBMCs, taken from culture after CMV antigen stimulation. These receptors came from a human donor in good health (CMV status not recorded). Some clones in this sample may be carry-over from other donors' samples. Each CDR3 is given with its conserved first and last residue. The order of the fields is CDR3 DNA, CDR3 protein, CDR3 length, clone size, J gene, V gene, D gene. D genes are given only for firm matches. Not every row has a clone size; where given, it reads once, few, many or a size class.

CDR3 DNA: TGTGCCAGCAGTTACACGGTCGGCGGGGAGCTGTTTTTT
CDR3 protein: CASSYTVGGELFF
CDR3 length: 13
clone size: few
J gene: TRBJ2-2
V gene: TRBV6-5
D gene: -

CDR3 DNA: TGTGCCAGCACCTCGGACAGCGTGGAGACCCAGTACTTC
CDR3 protein: CASTSDSVETQYF
CDR3 length: 13
clone size: -
J gene: TRBJ2-5
V gene: TRBV28
D gene: -

CDR3 DNA: TGTGCCAGCAGCTTCAGGGGGCTGGCCGGGGAGCTGTTTTTT
CDR3 protein: CASSFRGLAGELFF
CDR3 length: 14
clone size: few
J gene: TRBJ2-2
V gene: TRBV5-4
D gene: TRBD1

CDR3 DNA: TGTGCCAGCAGTCTTGGGACAGGGTGGGAGGAGACCCAGTACTTC
CDR3 protein: CASSLGTGWEETQYF
CDR3 length: 15
clone size: -
J gene: TRBJ2-5
V gene: TRBV27
D gene: TRBD1

CDR3 DNA: TGTGCCAGCAGGGACAGGGGGCAGAACACTGAAGCTTTCTTT
CDR3 protein: CASRDRGQNTEAFF
CDR3 length: 14
clone size: -
J gene: TRBJ1-1
V gene: TRBV6-5
D gene: TRBD1

CDR3 DNA: TGTGCCAGCAGTCCCCAGACAGGGGGCTACGAGCAGTACTTC
CDR3 protein: CASSPQTGGYEQYF
CDR3 length: 14
clone size: -
J gene: TRBJ2-7
V gene: TRBV6-5
D gene: TRBD1

CDR3 DNA: TGCAGCGTTGAAGCGTTGGCGGGGAGCTTATACAATGAGCAGTTCTTC
CDR3 protein: CSVEALAGSLYNEQFF
CDR3 length: 16
clone size: -
J gene: TRBJ2-1
V gene: TRBV29-1
D gene: -

CDR3 DNA: TGTGCCAGCAGTTCAAGTTATACTGAACTGCTCAGGGAGACCCAGTACTTC
CDR3 protein: CASSSSYTELLRETQYF
CDR3 length: 17
clone size: few
J gene: TRBJ2-5
V gene: TRBV12-3/TRBV12-4
D gene: -

CDR3 DNA: TGTGCCAGCAGCCCGAGGGGTTATCGAGGGGACTACGAGCAGTACTTC
CDR3 protein: CASSPRGYRGDYEQYF
CDR3 length: 16
clone size: few
J gene: TRBJ2-7
V gene: TRBV6-6
D gene: -

CDR3 DNA: TGTGCCAGCAGCTTAGTGGCCCGGACGGGTGGCTACACCTTC
CDR3 protein: CASSLVARTGGYTF
CDR3 length: 14
clone size: few
J gene: TRBJ1-2
V gene: TRBV7-6
D gene: -

CDR3 DNA: TGTGCCAGCAGCTTTGGACAGGGGGGGTACACCGGGGAGCTGTTTTTT
CDR3 protein: CASSFGQGGYTGELFF
CDR3 length: 16
clone size: -
J gene: TRBJ2-2
V gene: TRBV5-4
D gene: TRBD1

CDR3 DNA: TGTGCCAGCAGCTCTCCTGAAAAACTGTTTTTT
CDR3 protein: CASSSPEKLFF
CDR3 length: 11
clone size: many
J gene: TRBJ1-4
V gene: TRBV7-8
D gene: -

CDR3 DNA: TGTGCCAGCAGTAATCCTAAGCGGGGGGCCTACAATGAGCAGTTCTTC
CDR3 protein: CASSNPKRGAYNEQFF
CDR3 length: 16
clone size: -
J gene: TRBJ2-1
V gene: TRBV6-2/TRBV6-3
D gene: TRBD2

CDR3 DNA: TGTGCCATCAGTGAGTCGGGGGGTTCTTCCTACGAGCAGTACTTC
CDR3 protein: CAISESGGSSYEQYF
CDR3 length: 15
clone size: -
J gene: TRBJ2-7
V gene: TRBV10-3
D gene: -

CDR3 DNA: TGTGCCGGCAGCTTCCCAAGTGCGGGGGGCCAAGAGACCCAGTACTTC
CDR3 protein: CAGSFPSAGGQETQYF
CDR3 length: 16
clone size: -
J gene: TRBJ2-5
V gene: TRBV7-6
D gene: TRBD2

CDR3 DNA: TGTGCCAGCAGTTTTTTATTCGGGACCGGAAAGATGAACACTGAAGCTTTCTTT
CDR3 protein: CASSFLFGTGKMNTEAFF
CDR3 length: 18
clone size: few
J gene: TRBJ1-1
V gene: TRBV28
D gene: -

CDR3 DNA: TGTGCCAGCAGGTATCACGACGACTATGGCTACACCTTC
CDR3 protein: CASRYHDDYGYTF
CDR3 length: 13
clone size: -
J gene: TRBJ1-2
V gene: TRBV6-1
D gene: -

CDR3 DNA: TGTGCCACCCGAGGACCGACTAATCAGCCCCAGCATTTT
CDR3 protein: CATRGPTNQPQHF
CDR3 length: 13
clone size: -
J gene: TRBJ1-5
V gene: TRBV27
D gene: -

CDR3 DNA: TGTGCCAGTAGTATAGGGGAGGGGGAAGCTTTCTTT
CDR3 protein: CASSIGEGEAFF
CDR3 length: 12
clone size: -
J gene: TRBJ1-1
V gene: TRBV19
D gene: -

CDR3 DNA: TGTGCCAGCAGCCCGTCGAGGGGTGGAAGTTTCGGTCGGACTGAAGCTTTCTTT
CDR3 protein: CASSPSRGGSFGRTEAFF
CDR3 length: 18
clone size: once
J gene: TRBJ1-1
V gene: TRBV5-4
D gene: -

CDR3 DNA: TGTGCCAGCAGTTTCGATTTAGGGGAGCCCCAGCATTTT
CDR3 protein: CASSFDLGEPQHF
CDR3 length: 13
clone size: -
J gene: TRBJ1-5
V gene: TRBV12-3/TRBV12-4
D gene: -

CDR3 DNA: TGTGCCAGCAGTTTTTTACCCGGGGGATCCTACAATGAGCAGTTCTTC
CDR3 protein: CASSFLPGGSYNEQFF
CDR3 length: 16
clone size: many
J gene: TRBJ2-1
V gene: TRBV7-2
D gene: -

CDR3 DNA: TGTGCCAGCAGCTTAGCTCCGGGACAGAGGGGAGAGACCCAGTACTTC
CDR3 protein: CASSLAPGQRGETQYF
CDR3 length: 16
clone size: -
J gene: TRBJ2-5
V gene: TRBV7-9
D gene: TRBD1

CDR3 DNA: TGTGCCAGCAGCCAAGAACAGCCGGGATCTAACTATGGCTACACCTTC
CDR3 protein: CASSQEQPGSNYGYTF
CDR3 length: 16
clone size: -
J gene: TRBJ1-2
V gene: TRBV14
D gene: -

CDR3 DNA: TGTGCCAGCAGCAACTTTATGAACACTGAAGCTTTCTTT
CDR3 protein: CASSNFMNTEAFF
CDR3 length: 13
clone size: few
J gene: TRBJ1-1
V gene: TRBV27
D gene: -

CDR3 DNA: TGTGCCAGCAAGGGACAGGGGCGAAATCAGCCCCAGCATTTT
CDR3 protein: CASKGQGRNQPQHF
CDR3 length: 14
clone size: few
J gene: TRBJ1-5
V gene: TRBV19
D gene: TRBD1

CDR3 DNA: TGTGCCAGCAGCTTAACGGCAGGGGAAGTAGATACGCAGTATTTT
CDR3 protein: CASSLTAGEVDTQYF
CDR3 length: 15
clone size: few
J gene: TRBJ2-3
V gene: TRBV7-3
D gene: -

CDR3 DNA: TGCGCCAGCAGTGAGTCTGCCGAGCAGTACTTC
CDR3 protein: CASSESAEQYF
CDR3 length: 11
clone size: few
J gene: TRBJ2-7
V gene: TRBV10-2
D gene: -

CDR3 DNA: TGTGCCAGTAGTACCTTGGGGGGCCCCACTAACTATGGCTACACCTTC
CDR3 protein: CASSTLGGPTNYGYTF
CDR3 length: 16
clone size: -
J gene: TRBJ1-2
V gene: TRBV19
D gene: -

CDR3 DNA: TGCGCCAGCAGCCAAGATTTTCTCTCTGGAAACACCATATATTTT
CDR3 protein: CASSQDFLSGNTIYF
CDR3 length: 15
clone size: few
J gene: TRBJ1-3
V gene: TRBV4-3
D gene: -

CDR3 DNA: TGTGCCACCAGCAGAGATCTGACAGGGAAGTTGTCAGAGTTCTTC
CDR3 protein: CATSRDLTGKLSEFF
CDR3 length: 15
clone size: -
J gene: TRBJ2-1
V gene: TRBV15
D gene: TRBD1

CDR3 DNA: TGTGCCAGCAGCTTACCGGGACAGATAGCGGGGTTGAACACTGAAGCTTTCTTT
CDR3 protein: CASSLPGQIAGLNTEAFF
CDR3 length: 18
clone size: many
J gene: TRBJ1-1
V gene: TRBV7-2
D gene: TRBD1

CDR3 DNA: TGTGCCAGCAGCTCTCAGGTGTCAGGAGAGCAGTTCTTC
CDR3 protein: CASSSQVSGEQFF
CDR3 length: 13
clone size: -
J gene: TRBJ2-1
V gene: TRBV7-9
D gene: -

CDR3 DNA: TGTGCCAGCAGCTTGGAAATTGGGGAGACAGGGGGCTATTACGAGCAGTACTTC
CDR3 protein: CASSLEIGETGGYYEQYF
CDR3 length: 18
clone size: -
J gene: TRBJ2-7
V gene: TRBV5-5
D gene: TRBD1

CDR3 DNA: TGTGCCAGCAGCGGAGAGGGTCCCCTGGGGGAAAAACTGTTTTTT
CDR3 protein: CASSGEGPLGEKLFF
CDR3 length: 15
clone size: few
J gene: TRBJ1-4
V gene: TRBV7-8
D gene: -

CDR3 DNA: TGTGCCAGCAGTGGGCCGGGACAGGGTGACATTCAGTACTTC
CDR3 protein: CASSGPGQGDIQYF
CDR3 length: 14
clone size: few
J gene: TRBJ2-4
V gene: TRBV25-1
D gene: TRBD1

CDR3 DNA: TGCAGTGCTAGAACGACGGACAGGGGCCAAGAGACCCAGTACTTC
CDR3 protein: CSARTTDRGQETQYF
CDR3 length: 15
clone size: -
J gene: TRBJ2-5
V gene: TRBV20-1
D gene: TRBD1

CDR3 DNA: TGTGCCAGCAGTGAAGAAGTGGACAGGTCTAACTATGGCTACACCTTC
CDR3 protein: CASSEEVDRSNYGYTF
CDR3 length: 16
clone size: -
J gene: TRBJ1-2
V gene: TRBV6-1
D gene: TRBD1

CDR3 DNA: TGTGCCAGCAGTCCCCGGACAGGGCCCGTTAATGAGCAGTACTTC
CDR3 protein: CASSPRTGPVNEQYF
CDR3 length: 15
clone size: -
J gene: TRBJ2-7
V gene: TRBV27
D gene: TRBD1

CDR3 DNA: TGCGCCAGCAGCCAAGATAGATTGAACGGACTTGAAGCTTTCTTT
CDR3 protein: CASSQDRLNGLEAFF
CDR3 length: 15
clone size: -
J gene: TRBJ1-1
V gene: TRBV4-1
D gene: -

CDR3 DNA: TGTGCCAGCAGCTTATCGATCCCGGGGGGGCCGAGGAATGAGCAGTTCTTC
CDR3 protein: CASSLSIPGGPRNEQFF
CDR3 length: 17
clone size: many
J gene: TRBJ2-1
V gene: TRBV7-2
D gene: TRBD2

CDR3 DNA: TGTGCCAGCAGTTTATCGGGGGTGGGCACTCAGCCCCAGCATTTT
CDR3 protein: CASSLSGVGTQPQHF
CDR3 length: 15
clone size: few
J gene: TRBJ1-5
V gene: TRBV28
D gene: -

CDR3 DNA: TGTGCCAGCAGTACAGCGGGGAGCCCCCCCGAGCAGTACTTC
CDR3 protein: CASSTAGSPPEQYF
CDR3 length: 14
clone size: few
J gene: TRBJ2-7
V gene: TRBV12-3/TRBV12-4
D gene: TRBD2

CDR3 DNA: TGTGCCAGCAGCACCGTACCCCTGGTCGATTCGAACTATGGCTACACCTTC
CDR3 protein: CASSTVPLVDSNYGYTF
CDR3 length: 17
clone size: -
J gene: TRBJ1-2
V gene: TRBV5-4
D gene: -

CDR3 DNA: TGTGCCAGCTATCGACAGGGCAACACCGGGGAGCTGTTTTTT
CDR3 protein: CASYRQGNTGELFF
CDR3 length: 14
clone size: -
J gene: TRBJ2-2
V gene: TRBV7-6
D gene: TRBD1

CDR3 DNA: TGTGCCAGTAGTATGCGGACAGGCCAGGACACTGAAGCTTTCTTT
CDR3 protein: CASSMRTGQDTEAFF
CDR3 length: 15
clone size: -
J gene: TRBJ1-1
V gene: TRBV19
D gene: TRBD1

CDR3 DNA: TGTGCCAGCAGCTTAAGCCCGGGGGATTCAGATACGCAGTATTTT
CDR3 protein: CASSLSPGDSDTQYF
CDR3 length: 15
clone size: once
J gene: TRBJ2-3
V gene: TRBV7-3
D gene: -

CDR3 DNA: TGCAGTGCTAGACCCTCCTATGAGCAGTTCTTC
CDR3 protein: CSARPSYEQFF
CDR3 length: 11
clone size: -
J gene: TRBJ2-1
V gene: TRBV20-1
D gene: -

CDR3 DNA: TGTGCCACCAGTGATATAGGGGACAATGAGCAGTTCTTC
CDR3 protein: CATSDIGDNEQFF
CDR3 length: 13
clone size: few
J gene: TRBJ2-1
V gene: TRBV24-1
D gene: -

CDR3 DNA: TGTGCCAGCAGCTCTTCCCGGGACATCTCCTACGAGCAGTACTTC
CDR3 protein: CASSSSRDISYEQYF
CDR3 length: 15
clone size: few
J gene: TRBJ2-7
V gene: TRBV7-9
D gene: -

CDR3 DNA: TGTGCCATCAGTGAGCGCCAGGGAGTAGGACACCCGGGGGTTGGCTACACCTTC
CDR3 protein: CAISERQGVGHPGVGYTF
CDR3 length: 18
clone size: once
J gene: TRBJ1-2
V gene: TRBV10-3
D gene: -

CDR3 DNA: TGTGCCAGCACCCCCTGGGGAAGTGTCGGGGACTACACCTTC
CDR3 protein: CASTPWGSVGDYTF
CDR3 length: 14
clone size: -
J gene: TRBJ1-2
V gene: TRBV7-6
D gene: -